Listed below are T cell receptor beta chains from one sample, sequenced in a study of CD8 T cells in Susac syndrome. MiXCR, applied by TCRdb to the immunoSEQ multiplex PCR reads, yields one record per CDR3 protein. The table includes fewer than 85,000 distinct CDR3 sequences, approximately 94% detected once. Material for sequencing was CD8+ T cells from PBMCs. The receptor source for this set is a human donor with Susac syndrome. CDR3s include the opening cysteine and the closing phenylalanine or tryptophan. Each record gives: clone size, V gene, J gene, D gene, CDR3 length, CDR3 DNA, CDR3 protein. A D gene is named only where the DNA matches it firmly. Not every row has a clone size; where given, it reads once, few, many or a size class.

NA	TRBV7-9	TRBJ2-6	NA	15	TGTGCCAGCAGCTCTTCGGGGAATGGGGCCAACGTCCTGACTTTC	CASSSSGNGANVLTF
NA	TRBV2	TRBJ1-5	NA	14	TGTGCCAGCAGTGAGTGGGGGATCAATCAGCCCCAGCATTTT	CASSEWGINQPQHF
NA	TRBV15	TRBJ2-3	NA	14	TGTGCCACCAGCAAAGGGGGGCCGACAGATACGCAGTATTTT	CATSKGGPTDTQYF
NA	TRBV20-1	TRBJ1-1	NA	10	TGCAGTGCCTTTGACTCTGAAGCTTTCTTT	CSAFDSEAFF
NA	TRBV7-6	TRBJ1-1	NA	15	TGTGCCAGCTACTCCCTCGGGGGGACGAAACGAGGAGCTTTCTTT	CASYSLGGTKRGAFF
NA	TRBV2	TRBJ2-7	NA	10	TGTGCCAGCAGTGGAACGGGTCAGTACTTC	CASSGTGQYF
NA	TRBV12-5	TRBJ2-7	TRBD1	16	TGTGCTAGTGGTTTGGAGGTGGACAGGTTCACCTACGAGCAGTACTTC	CASGLEVDRFTYEQYF
NA	TRBV25-1	TRBJ2-1	NA	14	TGTGCCAGCTGTGACGCTAGCTCCTACAATGAGCAGTTCTTC	CASCDASSYNEQFF
NA	TRBV18	TRBJ2-1	NA	14	TGTGCCAGCTCAGCATCTTCAGGTTACAATGAGCAGTTCTTC	CASSASSGYNEQFF
NA	TRBV19	TRBJ2-7	NA	13	TGTGCCAGCTCCCTGACAGACCCCTACGAGCAGTACTTC	CASSLTDPYEQYF
NA	TRBV7-2	TRBJ1-1	TRBD1	16	TGTGCCAGCAGCCCCCGACAGGGAGGGGACCACACTGAAGCTTTCTTT	CASSPRQGGDHTEAFF
NA	TRBV20-1	TRBJ2-7	NA	14	TGCAGTGCCCTTACCCCGACGGAGACCTACGAGCAGTACTTC	CSALTPTETYEQYF
once	TRBV9	TRBJ1-1	NA	13	TGTGCCAGCAGCGTAAAAAGGGGCACTGAAGCTTTCTTT	CASSVKRGTEAFF
NA	TRBV20-1	TRBJ2-1	TRBD1	15	TGCAGTGCTAGAGATCGAAGGACAGGGGACAATGAGCAGTTCTTC	CSARDRRTGDNEQFF
NA	TRBV4-2	TRBJ2-7	NA	14	TGTGCCAGCAGCCGACGAGGGGGGGCCCACGAGCAGTACTTC	CASSRRGGAHEQYF
NA	TRBV12-5	TRBJ2-2	NA	14	TGTGCTAGTGGTCCCCCCTACAGCACCGGGGAGCTGTTTTTT	CASGPPYSTGELFF
NA	TRBV9	TRBJ2-1	NA	17	TGTGCCAGCAGCGTAGAAGGGGGGCCAAGCTCCTACAATGAGCAGTTCTTC	CASSVEGGPSSYNEQFF
NA	TRBV7-8	TRBJ1-1	NA	16	TGTGCCAGCAGCTCGCAAACAGGGTACCCTAACACTGAAGCTTTCTTT	CASSSQTGYPNTEAFF
NA	TRBV15	TRBJ2-1	NA	13	TGTGCCACCAGCAGAGGAAGAATGGGGGTGGACGTCTTC	CATSRGRMGVDVF
NA	TRBV2	TRBJ2-7	NA	14	TGTGCCAGCAGTGACTCCAGGGTACCCTACGAGCAGTACTTC	CASSDSRVPYEQYF
once	TRBV27	TRBJ2-7	TRBD1	14	TGTGCCAGCAGCAGGGACAGGGGCTCCTACGAGCAGTACTTC	CASSRDRGSYEQYF
NA	TRBV9	TRBJ1-6	TRBD1	17	TGTGCCAGCAGCGAGGGGGGACAGTCAAGGTATAATTCACCCCTCCACTTT	CASSEGGQSRYNSPLHF
NA	TRBV5-6	TRBJ1-1	NA	17	TGTGCCAGCAGCACCTACTACCCTATTAGGTTAAACACTGAAGCTTTCTTT	CASSTYYPIRLNTEAFF
once	TRBV4-1	TRBJ1-1	NA	13	TGCGCCAGCAGAAATACCATGAACACTGAAGCTTTCTTT	CASRNTMNTEAFF
NA	TRBV7-9	TRBJ2-3	TRBD2	15	TGTGCCAGCAGCTCAGCGGGGTCTAGCACAGATACGCAGTATTTT	CASSSAGSSTDTQYF
NA	TRBV18	TRBJ2-3	NA	12	TGTGCCAGCTCAATCTCATCAGATACGCAGTATTTT	CASSISSDTQYF
once	TRBV6-4	TRBJ2-5	TRBD2	16	TGTGCCAGCGTCCGGACTAGCGGGGGGCTTCAAGAGACCCAGTACTTC	CASVRTSGGLQETQYF
NA	TRBV7-9	TRBJ1-1	NA	11	TGTGCCAGCAGGGTGGGATCTGAAGCTTTCTTT	CASRVGSEAFF
NA	TRBV7-9	TRBJ2-7	NA	13	TGTGCCAGCAGCTCCACGGGACGATACGAGCAGTACTTC	CASSSTGRYEQYF
NA	TRBV20-1	TRBJ1-1	NA	14	TGCAGTGCTAGACTACAGTTCCTGAACACTGAAGCTTTCTTT	CSARLQFLNTEAFF
NA	TRBV19	TRBJ2-7	TRBD1	14	TGTGCCAGTAGTATTGGACAGGGGGCAAGGGAGCAGTACTTC	CASSIGQGAREQYF
NA	TRBV19	TRBJ1-6	NA	15	TGTGCCAGTACGTGGAAGGACTCCTATAATTCACCCCTCCACTTT	CASTWKDSYNSPLHF
few	TRBV11-2	TRBJ2-7	TRBD2	13	TGTGCCAGCAGCCCCGGGGGGTCCTACGAGCAGTACTTC	CASSPGGSYEQYF
NA	TRBV28	TRBJ2-3	TRBD2	13	TGTGCCAGCAGGAGCGGGGGCCCAGATACGCAGTATTTT	CASRSGGPDTQYF
NA	TRBV29-1	TRBJ1-3	TRBD1	17	TGCAGCGTTGAAGATCGACGGACAGGCCGTCCGGGAAACACCATATATTTT	CSVEDRRTGRPGNTIYF
NA	TRBV7-9	TRBJ2-3	NA	12	TGTGCCAGCAGCTCAATCGCAGATACGCAGTATTTT	CASSSIADTQYF
NA	TRBV2	TRBJ2-2	NA	15	TGTGCCAGCAGCGGCCTGTTCGCGAACACCGGGGAGCTGTTTTTT	CASSGLFANTGELFF
NA	TRBV28	TRBJ2-3	TRBD2	16	TGTGCCAGCAGCACTACTAGCGGACTATACACAGATACGCAGTATTTT	CASSTTSGLYTDTQYF
NA	TRBV4-1	TRBJ2-7	TRBD1	14	TGCGCCAGCAGCCGAAAGACAGGGACCTACGAGCAGTACTTC	CASSRKTGTYEQYF
NA	TRBV20-1	TRBJ2-1	NA	12	TGCAGTGCTAAACCTACTTACAATGAGCAGTTCTTC	CSAKPTYNEQFF
NA	TRBV20-1	TRBJ1-2	NA	13	TGCAGTGCTAGAGATCTGGGAGGGAATGGCTACACCTTC	CSARDLGGNGYTF
once	TRBV14	TRBJ2-5	NA	12	TGTGCCAGCAGCCAAATCGGACAGACCCAGTACTTC	CASSQIGQTQYF
NA	TRBV20-1	TRBJ1-2	TRBD1	17	TGCAGTGCTAGTCCGCTCCGACCGGACAGGGAGGAGGATGGCTACACCTTC	CSASPLRPDREEDGYTF
NA	TRBV2	TRBJ2-7	NA	16	TGTGCCAGCAGTGAAGTGTCTTCCGGGCCCAACTACGAGCAGTACTTC	CASSEVSSGPNYEQYF
NA	TRBV7-9	TRBJ2-7	TRBD1	17	TGTGCCAGCAGCCTTAGCAGGGGGCGAGAAGGTTTCTACGAGCAGTACTTC	CASSLSRGREGFYEQYF